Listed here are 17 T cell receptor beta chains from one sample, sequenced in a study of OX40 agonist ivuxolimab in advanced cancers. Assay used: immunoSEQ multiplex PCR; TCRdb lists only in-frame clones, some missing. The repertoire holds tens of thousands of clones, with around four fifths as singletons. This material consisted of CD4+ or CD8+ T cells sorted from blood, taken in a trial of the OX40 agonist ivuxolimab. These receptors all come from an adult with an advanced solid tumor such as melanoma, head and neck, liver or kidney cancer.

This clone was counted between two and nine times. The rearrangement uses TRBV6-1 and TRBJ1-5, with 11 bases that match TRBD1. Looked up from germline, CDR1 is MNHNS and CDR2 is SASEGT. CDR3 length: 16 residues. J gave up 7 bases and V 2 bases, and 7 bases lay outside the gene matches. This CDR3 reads CASSERGTGGGQPQHF. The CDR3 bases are TGTGCCAGCAGTGAAAGAGGGACAGGGGGAGGGCAGCCCCAGCATTTT.

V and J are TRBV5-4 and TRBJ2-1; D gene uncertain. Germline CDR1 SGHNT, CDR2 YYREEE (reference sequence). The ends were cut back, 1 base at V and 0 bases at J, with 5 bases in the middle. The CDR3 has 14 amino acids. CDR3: CASSLSSSYNEQFF. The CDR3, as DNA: TGTGCCAGCAGCTTGTCGAGCTCCTACAATGAGCAGTTCTTC.

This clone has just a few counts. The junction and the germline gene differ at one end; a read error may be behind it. For the CDR3, the DNA is TGTGCCAGCAGTTTGGGCCTTAACAATGGCTACACCTTC. Translating it yields CASSLGLNNGYTF. This chain connects TRBV7-9 to TRBJ1-2; no clear D. Germline CDR1 reads SEHNR; CDR2 reads FQNEAQ (reference sequence). The CDR3 contains 13 residues.

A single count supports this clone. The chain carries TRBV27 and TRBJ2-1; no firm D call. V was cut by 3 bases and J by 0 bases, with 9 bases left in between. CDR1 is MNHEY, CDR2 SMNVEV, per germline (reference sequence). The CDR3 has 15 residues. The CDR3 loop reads CASSFRVSSYNEQFF. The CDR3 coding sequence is TGTGCCAGCAGTTTCCGCGTTAGCTCCTACAATGAGCAGTTCTTC.

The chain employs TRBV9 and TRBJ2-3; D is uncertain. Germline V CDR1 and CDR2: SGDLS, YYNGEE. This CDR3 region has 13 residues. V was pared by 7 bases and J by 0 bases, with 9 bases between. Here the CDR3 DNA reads TGTGCCAGCGCGAGCGATAGCACAGATACGCAGTATTTT. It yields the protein CASASDSTDTQYF.

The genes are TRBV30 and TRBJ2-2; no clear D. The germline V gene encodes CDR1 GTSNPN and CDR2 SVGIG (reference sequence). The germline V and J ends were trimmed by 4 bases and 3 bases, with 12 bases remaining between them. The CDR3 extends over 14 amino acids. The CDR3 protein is CAWKKGLDTGELFF. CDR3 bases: TGTGCCTGGAAAAAAGGGTTGGACACCGGGGAGCTGTTTTTT.

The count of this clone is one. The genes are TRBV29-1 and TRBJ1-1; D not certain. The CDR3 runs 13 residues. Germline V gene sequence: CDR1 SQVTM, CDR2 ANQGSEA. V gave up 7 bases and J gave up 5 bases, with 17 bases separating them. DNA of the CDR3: TGCAGCGCAGCGAACCGGGGAGAAACTGAAGCTTTCTTT. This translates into CSAANRGETEAFF.

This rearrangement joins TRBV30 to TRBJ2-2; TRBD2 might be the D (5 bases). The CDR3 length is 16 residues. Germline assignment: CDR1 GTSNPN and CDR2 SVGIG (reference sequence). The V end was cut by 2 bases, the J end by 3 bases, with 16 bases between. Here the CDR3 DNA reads TGTGCCTGGAGTTCCACTAGGGCCGGGGACACCGGGGAGCTGTTTTTT. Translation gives CAWSSTRAGDTGELFF. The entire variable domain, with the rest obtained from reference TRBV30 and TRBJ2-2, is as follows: SQTIHQWPATLVQPVGSPLSLECTVEGTSNPNLYWYRQAAGRGLQLLFYSVGIGQISSEVPQNLSASRPQDRQFILSSKKLLLSDSGFYLCAWSSTRAGDTGELFFGEGSRLTVL.

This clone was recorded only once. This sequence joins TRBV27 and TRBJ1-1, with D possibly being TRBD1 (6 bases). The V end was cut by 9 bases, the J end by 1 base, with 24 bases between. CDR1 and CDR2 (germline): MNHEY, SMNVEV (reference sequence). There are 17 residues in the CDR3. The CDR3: CASITLGGLARNTEAFF. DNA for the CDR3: TGTGCCAGTATCACCCTGGGGGGGCTCGCAAGGAACACTGAAGCTTTCTTT.

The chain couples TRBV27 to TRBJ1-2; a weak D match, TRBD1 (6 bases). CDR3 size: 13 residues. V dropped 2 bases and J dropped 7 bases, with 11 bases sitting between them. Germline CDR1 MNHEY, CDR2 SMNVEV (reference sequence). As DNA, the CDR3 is TGTGCCAGCAGTTTAGAAGCAGGGGTTGGCTACACCTTC. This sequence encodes CASSLEAGVGYTF.

CDR3: CASSLVSSYEQYF. The CDR3 DNA reads as TGTGCCAGCAGCTTGGTTAGCTCCTACGAGCAGTACTTC. V is TRBV5-4 and J is TRBJ2-7; D gene unclear. This CDR3 is built from 13 residues. The V end was cut by 0 bases, the J end by 0 bases, with 4 bases between. CDR1 and CDR2 from the germline V gene are SGHNT and YYREEE (reference sequence).

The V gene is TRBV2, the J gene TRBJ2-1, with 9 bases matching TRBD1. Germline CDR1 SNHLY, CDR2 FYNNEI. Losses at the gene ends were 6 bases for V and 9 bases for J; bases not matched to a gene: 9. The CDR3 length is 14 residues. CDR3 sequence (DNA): TGTGCCAGCAGCGACACGGACAGGGGCCGTGAGCAGTTCTTC. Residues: CASSDTDRGREQFF.

In DNA form, the CDR3 reads TGTGCCAGCAGCTTGGAACTGAGCAACAATCAGCCCCAGCATTTT. This gives the protein CASSLELSNNQPQHF. The rearrangement joins TRBV5-5 to TRBJ1-5, with D hard to call. The CDR3 consists of 15 residues. Trimming shortened V by 0 bases and J by 3 bases, and 10 bases separated the two germline ends. Germline loops: CDR1 SGHKS, CDR2 YYEKEE (reference sequence).

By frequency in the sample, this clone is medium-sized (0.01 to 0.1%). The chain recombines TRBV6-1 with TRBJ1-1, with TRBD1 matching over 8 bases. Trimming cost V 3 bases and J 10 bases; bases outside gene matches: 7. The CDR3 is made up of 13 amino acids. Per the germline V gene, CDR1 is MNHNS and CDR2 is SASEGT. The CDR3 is CASSDDGTGGAFF. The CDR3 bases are TGTGCCAGCAGTGATGACGGGACAGGAGGAGCTTTCTTT.

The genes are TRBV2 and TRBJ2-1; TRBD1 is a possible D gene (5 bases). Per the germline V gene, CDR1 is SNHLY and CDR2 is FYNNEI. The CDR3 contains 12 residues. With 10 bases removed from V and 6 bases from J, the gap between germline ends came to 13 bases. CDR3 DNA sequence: TGTGCCACGCAGGGTTTCAGCAATGAGCAGTTCTTC. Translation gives CATQGFSNEQFF.

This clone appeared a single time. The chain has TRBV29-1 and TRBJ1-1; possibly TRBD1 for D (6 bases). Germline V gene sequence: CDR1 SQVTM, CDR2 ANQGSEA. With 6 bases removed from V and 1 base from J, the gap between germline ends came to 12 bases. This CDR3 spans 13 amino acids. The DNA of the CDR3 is TGCAGCGTGCCATCGACAGGGAACACTGAAGCTTTCTTT. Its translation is CSVPSTGNTEAFF.

The CDR3 DNA reads TGTGCCAGCAGTTGGGTTAGCGTTAATGAGCAGTTCTTC. Amino acids: CASSWVSVNEQFF. V and J are TRBV28 and TRBJ2-1, with a weak D call TRBD2 (5 bases). Deletions cut 4 bases from V and 7 bases from J, with 11 bases between. Germline values: CDR1 MDHEN, CDR2 SYDVKM. There are 13 residues in the CDR3.